What follows is one TCR beta chain and its context. V shed 2 bases and J 3 bases; nucleotides not matched to a gene: 3. The germline CDR1 and CDR2 sequences are SEHNR and FQNEAQ (reference sequence). The CDR3 is 14 amino acids. Primers included in the PCR were 60 Vbeta and 13 Jbeta primers. Sequencing used immunoSEQ multiplex PCR; TCRdb keeps in-frame clones, though not all of them. Its listing shows 50,000 to 60,000 clones. This sample was included in a study of cytomegalovirus exposure and HLA in healthy donors. Material: PBMCs. The chain links TRBV7-9 to TRBJ2-7; 8 nucleotides agree with TRBD2. This TCR derives from a male donor in good health and CMV-seronegative. The chain's CDR3 is CASSLTGGGYEQYF. CDR3 sequence (DNA): TGTGCCAGCAGCTTAACGGGGGGGGGCTACGAGCAGTACTTC.